One sample yielded the 23 T cell receptor beta chains listed below, sequenced in a study of T cell responses to AZD1222 COVID-19 vaccine. TCRdb keeps only in-frame clones here, not all; method: immunoSEQ multiplex PCR. The sample lists under 150,000 clones; under 95% were seen once. The sample in question was peripheral blood, obtained on day 0 of AZD1222 vaccination. The receptor set was obtained from an adult in good health.

The rearrangement links TRBV12-3 or TRBV12-4 to TRBJ1-2; D is uncertain. V gave up 0 bases and J gave up 1 base, with 0 bases separating them. This CDR3 is 12 amino acids long. Here the CDR3 DNA reads TGTGCCAGCAGTTTAGCTAACTATGGCTACACCTTC. As protein: CASSLANYGYTF.

CDR3 protein: CARSLRLAGVETQYF. The CDR3 DNA sequence: TGTGCCAGAAGCCTCAGACTAGCGGGAGTCGAGACCCAGTACTTC. This chain links TRBV5-3 with TRBJ2-5; TRBD2 matches 12 bases. TRBV5-3 counts as an open reading frame of uncertain function. This CDR3 has 15 amino acids. The J segment lost 5 bases and the V segment lost 4 bases, leaving 6 bases of the junction unmatched.

This rearrangement joins TRBV4-3 to TRBJ2-7; a possible D gene is TRBD1 (5 bases). V was clipped by 1 base and J by 7 bases, with 14 bases between them. From germline, CDR1 is LGHNA and CDR2 YSLEER. This CDR3 is 14 amino acids long. CDR3: CASSQGQSSREQYF. CDR3 DNA: TGCGCCAGCAGCCAAGGACAGTCGTCGAGGGAGCAGTACTTC.

This chain connects TRBV28 to TRBJ2-4; D perhaps matches TRBD1 (6 bases). CDR1 and CDR2 (germline): MDHEN, SYDVKM. The CDR3 has 11 amino acids. V was cut by 6 bases and J by 12 bases, with 12 bases left in between. The CDR3 protein is CASSLSGHQYF. CDR3 DNA: TGTGCCAGCAGCCTTTCGGGACATCAGTACTTC.

V is TRBV18 and J is TRBJ1-2, with no clear D. This CDR3 is built from 15 residues. Germline values: CDR1 KGHSH, CDR2 LQKENI. V was cut by 3 bases and J by 3 bases, with 14 bases left in between. As DNA, the CDR3 is TGTGCCAGCTCACCCTATCGGGGAGGACACTATGGCTACACCTTC. Its protein is CASSPYRGGHYGYTF.

This sequence joins TRBV4-3 and TRBJ2-3; 8 positions match TRBD1. Germline values: CDR1 LGHNA, CDR2 YSLEER. This CDR3 spans 17 amino acids. V dropped 0 bases and J dropped 0; count of bases not matched to a gene: 5. The CDR3 here is CASSQDTQGASTDTQYF. The CDR3 bases are TGCGCCAGCAGCCAAGATACCCAGGGGGCAAGCACAGATACGCAGTATTTT.

This clone was seen a few times. This chain connects TRBV5-1 to TRBJ1-4, with a possible D match to TRBD1 (5 bases). The V and J ends lost 7 bases and 0 bases respectively, with 7 bases between them. CDR1 is SGHRS and CDR2 is YFSETQ in the germline V gene. This CDR3 is 13 amino acids long. In DNA form, the CDR3 reads TGCGCCAGCGCAGGGTCAACTAATGAAAAACTGTTTTTT. It yields the protein CASAGSTNEKLFF.

This clone was picked up a small number of times. The J gene is TRBJ2-7, the V gene TRBV5-1, with D unclear. V dropped 0 bases and J dropped 0 bases, with 7 bases sitting between them. Per the germline V gene, CDR1 is SGHRS and CDR2 is YFSETQ. The CDR3 totals 14 residues. The DNA for the CDR3 is TGCGCCAGCAGCTTGGCCCATGCCTCCTACGAGCAGTACTTC. Residues: CASSLAHASYEQYF.

This sequence joins TRBV5-1 and TRBJ2-1, with TRBD1 matching 9 bases. The germline CDR1 and CDR2 sequences are SGHRS and YFSETQ. V was clipped by 4 bases and J by 7 bases; unmatched bases: 9. The length of the CDR3 is 15 residues. CDR3 nucleotide sequence: TGCGCCAGCAGCAAGGGACAGGGAGGATATAATGAGCAGTTCTTC. It translates to CASSKGQGGYNEQFF.

The chain is built from TRBV7-3 and TRBJ2-2; no clear D gene. The CDR3 covers 16 residues. Germline assignment: CDR1 SGHTA and CDR2 FQGTGA. V was clipped by 5 bases and J by 0 bases, with 13 bases between them. This CDR3 is CASSPTTNPNTGELFF. CDR3 sequence (DNA): TGTGCCAGCAGCCCAACTACCAATCCGAACACCGGGGAGCTGTTTTTT.

The CDR3 is CASSQVSGGTEAFF. The CDR3 DNA reads TGTGCCAGCAGCCAAGTATCAGGGGGGACTGAAGCTTTCTTT. The chain recombines TRBV3-1 (or the pseudogene TRBV3-2) with TRBJ1-1, with TRBD1 matching 7 bases. The CDR3 spans 14 residues. CDR1 LGHDT and CDR2 YNNKEL come from the germline V gene (reference sequence). The V gene end was trimmed by 1 base and the J gene end by 5 bases; junction bases not matched to a gene: 4.

This clone was seen a single time. This rearrangement joins TRBV28 to TRBJ1-5, with a weak D call TRBD1 (6 bases). Trimming shortened V by 5 bases and J by 10 bases, and 12 bases separated the two germline ends. Germline CDR1 is MDHEN and CDR2 is SYDVKM. CDR3 length: 12 residues. In nucleotides, the CDR3 is TGTGCCAGCAGTCCCGACAGGCCTCCCCAGCATTTT. Encoded protein: CASSPDRPPQHF. Full variable domain (missing parts from reference TRBV28 and TRBJ1-5): DVKVTQSSRYLVKRTGEKVFLECVQDMDHENMFWYRQDPGLGLRLIYFSYDVKMKEKGDIPEGYSVSREKKERFSLILESASTNQTSMYLCASSPDRPPQHFGDGTRLSIL.

The V gene is TRBV5-6, the J gene TRBJ2-1, with TRBD1 identical over 10 bases. This CDR3 has 14 amino acids. Germline V lookup: CDR1 SGHDT, CDR2 YYEEEE. V trimming: 3 bases; J trimming: 9 bases; junction bases outside the gene matches: 6. The CDR3 loop is CASSYGTGVGEQFF. DNA of the CDR3: TGTGCCAGCAGCTACGGGACAGGGGTCGGTGAGCAGTTCTTC.

The chain couples TRBV19 to TRBJ1-1, with D possibly TRBD1 on 6 matching bases. Deletions cut 10 bases from V and 0 bases from J, with 18 bases between. This CDR3 has 15 amino acids. In germline, CDR1 is LNHDA, CDR2 SQIVND (reference sequence). In DNA form, the CDR3 reads TGTGCCATCCATGAGGGGGGCAGTTTGAACACTGAAGCTTTCTTT. Its translation is CAIHEGGSLNTEAFF. Full variable domain (outside the CDR3, taken from reference TRBV19 and TRBJ1-1): DGGITQSPKYLFRKEGQNVTLSCEQNLNHDAMYWYRQDPGQGLRLIYYSQIVNDFQKGDIAEGYSVSREKKESFPLTVTSAQKNPTAFYLCAIHEGGSLNTEAFFGQGTRLTVV.

J is TRBJ2-7 and V is TRBV28, with TRBD1 identical over 7 bases. CDR1 and CDR2 (germline): MDHEN, SYDVKM. The CDR3 has 12 amino acids. J lost 12 bases, V lost 6 bases, and 11 bases had no gene match. The CDR3 loop is CASRRTGNPLYF. Here the CDR3 DNA reads TGTGCCAGCAGGCGGACAGGCAACCCTCTGTACTTC. Based on the CDR3 plus reference TRBV28 and TRBJ2-7, the full variable domain is DVKVTQSSRYLVKRTGEKVFLECVQDMDHENMFWYRQDPGLGLRLIYFSYDVKMKEKGDIPEGYSVSREKKERFSLILESASTNQTSMYLCASRRTGNPLYFGPGTRLTVT.

This clone occurred a few times. J is TRBJ2-7 and V is TRBV4-1, with 8 bases identical to TRBD1. The CDR3 is 19 residues long. Germline V lookup: CDR1 MGHRA, CDR2 YSYEKL. Germline trimming cut 0 bases from V and 2 bases from J; bases unmatched to any gene: 15. The CDR3 loop reads CASSQDLVGAGGLAYEQYF. CDR3 DNA: TGCGCCAGCAGCCAAGATTTGGTGGGTGCAGGGGGCCTGGCCTACGAGCAGTACTTC.

V usage is TRBV2 and J usage is TRBJ2-2, with 7 bases matching TRBD2. The junction had 13 bases not matched to a gene; V was cut back by 6 bases and J by 6 bases. Germline V gene lookup returns CDR1 SNHLY and CDR2 FYNNEI. The CDR3 totals 16 residues. The CDR3 region is CASSQGYQGGSGELFF. The CDR3 DNA reads as TGTGCCAGCAGCCAAGGGTACCAGGGAGGGTCCGGGGAGCTGTTTTTT.

The chain joins TRBV19 to TRBJ1-5, with D perhaps matching TRBD1 (5 bases). Germline V gives CDR1 LNHDA, CDR2 SQIVND (reference sequence). The CDR3 length is 13 residues. Trimming removed 6 bases from V and 5 bases from J, with 11 bases in between. The CDR3 loop is CASSGDWDQPQHF. CDR3 sequence (DNA): TGTGCCAGTAGCGGGGACTGGGATCAGCCCCAGCATTTT. Together with reference TRBV19 and TRBJ1-5, the CDR3 gives the full variable domain: DGGITQSPKYLFRKEGQNVTLSCEQNLNHDAMYWYRQDPGQGLRLIYYSQIVNDFQKGDIAEGYSVSREKKESFPLTVTSAQKNPTAFYLCASSGDWDQPQHFGDGTRLSIL.

This clone is a singleton in its sample. The chain is built from TRBV7-8 and TRBJ2-3, with 8 bases that match TRBD2. Trimming at V came to 3 bases and at J to 4 bases, leaving 6 bases not matched to a gene. CDR3 length: 15 residues. Germline loops: CDR1 SGHVS, CDR2 FQNEAQ. CDR3 residues: CASSLIAGNADTQYF. The DNA of the CDR3 is TGTGCCAGCAGCTTGATAGCGGGAAATGCAGATACGCAGTATTTT.

The chain joins TRBV28 to TRBJ1-4; D perhaps matches TRBD1 (6 bases). V shed 5 bases and J shed 5 bases, with 9 bases lying between them. Germline assignment: CDR1 MDHEN and CDR2 SYDVKM. This CDR3 spans 13 amino acids. The CDR3 here is CASSGQLNEKLFF. As DNA, the CDR3 is TGTGCCAGCAGTGGACAGCTCAATGAAAAACTGTTTTTT.

This chain connects TRBV10-3 to TRBJ2-1, with D unclear. CDR3 length: 14 amino acids. The germline V gene encodes CDR1 ENHRY and CDR2 SYGVKD. The V end lost 2 bases, the J end lost 1 base, and 6 bases lay between the germline ends. As DNA, the CDR3 is TGTGCCATCAGTGAGGGTGGGTCCTACAATGAGCAGTTCTTC. As protein: CAISEGGSYNEQFF.

This sequence joins TRBV24-1 and TRBJ2-6, with D perhaps TRBD1 (6 bases). Germline CDR1 KGHDR, CDR2 SFDVKD. The germline V and J ends were trimmed by 6 bases and 0 bases, with 26 bases remaining between them. The CDR3 is 21 residues long. CDR3 nucleotides: TGTGCCACCAGTTCGGGCCCCAGGGAGTGGGACACTCTCTCTGGGGCCAACGTCCTGACTTTC. Residues: CATSSGPREWDTLSGANVLTF.

The CDR3 sequence: CASSRLIGGDYEQYF. DNA for the CDR3: TGTGCCAGCAGCCGCCTCATAGGCGGTGACTACGAGCAGTACTTC. V is TRBV3-1 (or the pseudogene TRBV3-2) and J is TRBJ2-7, with D unresolved. The CDR3 runs to 15 residues. V lost 4 bases and J 3 bases, leaving 16 bases between the germline ends. Germline V gene sequence: CDR1 LGHDT, CDR2 YNNKEL (reference sequence).